This T cell receptor beta chain derives from a study of OX40 agonist ivuxolimab in advanced cancers. Study observations and caveats: Blood T cells, both CD4+ and CD8+, expanded clonally by week 6 at 0.1 to 3.0 mg/kg.

This table comes from immunoSEQ multiplex PCR, and its TCRdb copy is limited to in-frame clones, with some not included. Among under 95,000 clones listed, 86% were seen once. On this clone: The antigen is undetermined.

Germline-derived CDR1 and CDR2 are SGHRS and YFSETQ. Losses at the gene ends were 6 bases for V and 3 bases for J; bases not matched to a gene: 8. This CDR3 has 15 residues. This TCR was sampled from an adult with an advanced solid tumor such as melanoma, head and neck, liver or kidney cancer. The chain recombines TRBV5-1 with TRBJ2-5; the match to TRBD2 covers 10 bases. Sequenced material: CD4+ or CD8+ T cells sorted from blood, taken in a trial of the OX40 agonist ivuxolimab. CDR3 bases: TGCGCCAGCAAGAGCGGGGGGGCGCCTGAAGAGACCCAGTACTTC. This codes for CASKSGGAPEETQYF.